This T cell receptor beta chain was captured by sequencing in a study of cytomegalovirus exposure and HLA in healthy donors. Study at large: The 120 validation repertoires matched the 500 to 750 first-cohort repertoires in platform, a later analysis reported. Study conclusions and caveats: Cytomegalovirus association was listed for around 170 TCR beta chains. Usually a TCR sequence was rare, but some public TCRs were found in many donors.

Here immunoSEQ multiplex PCR was the method, and the copy in TCRdb shows in-frame clones only, minus some. Here the sample spans under 200,000 clones, 91% being singletons. The donors belonged to the approximately 120-subject validation cohort, separate from the roughly 600-subject first cohort. As regards this clone: The antigen is unknown.

Sequenced sample: PBMCs. This TCR came from a woman younger than 30 in good health and CMV-seropositive.

The CDR3 bases are TGTGCCAGCAGCCCTAGGACAGGCCTTCCTCCCCACGAGCAGTACTTC. It codes for CASSPRTGLPPHEQYF. The V and J genes are TRBV5-5 and TRBJ2-7; 7 nucleotides agree with TRBD1. The CDR3 is 16 residues long. Germline V gene data show CDR1 as SGHKS and CDR2 as YYEKEE (reference sequence). V gave up 4 bases and J gave up 5 bases; unmatched junction bases: 15.